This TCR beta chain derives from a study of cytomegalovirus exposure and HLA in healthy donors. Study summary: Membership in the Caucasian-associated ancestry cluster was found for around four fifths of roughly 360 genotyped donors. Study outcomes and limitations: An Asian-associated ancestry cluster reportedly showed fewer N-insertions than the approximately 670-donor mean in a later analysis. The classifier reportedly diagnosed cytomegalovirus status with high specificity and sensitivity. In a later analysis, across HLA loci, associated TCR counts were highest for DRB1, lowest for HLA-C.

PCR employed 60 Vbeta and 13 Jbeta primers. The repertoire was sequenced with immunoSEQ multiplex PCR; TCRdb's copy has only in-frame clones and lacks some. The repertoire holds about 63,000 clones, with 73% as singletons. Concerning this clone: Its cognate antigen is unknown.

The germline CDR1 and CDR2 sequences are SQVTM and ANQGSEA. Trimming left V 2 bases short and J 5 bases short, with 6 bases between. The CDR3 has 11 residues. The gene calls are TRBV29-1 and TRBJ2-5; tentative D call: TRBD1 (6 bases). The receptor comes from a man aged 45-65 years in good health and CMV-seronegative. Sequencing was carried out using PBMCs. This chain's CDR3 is CSVEQGETQYF. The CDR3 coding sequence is TGCAGCGTTGAACAGGGGGAGACCCAGTACTTC.